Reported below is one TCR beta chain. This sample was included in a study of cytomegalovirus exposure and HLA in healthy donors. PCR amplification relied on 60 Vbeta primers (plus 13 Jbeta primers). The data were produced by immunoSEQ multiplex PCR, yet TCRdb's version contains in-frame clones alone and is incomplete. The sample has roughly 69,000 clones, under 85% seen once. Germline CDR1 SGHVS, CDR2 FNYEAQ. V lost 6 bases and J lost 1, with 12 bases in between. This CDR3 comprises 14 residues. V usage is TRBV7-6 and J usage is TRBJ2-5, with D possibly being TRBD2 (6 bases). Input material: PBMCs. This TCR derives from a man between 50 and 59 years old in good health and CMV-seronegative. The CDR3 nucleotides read TGTGCCAGCAGTCCCACTAGCTTCCAAGAGACCCAGTACTTC. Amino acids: CASSPTSFQETQYF.